The 7 T cell receptor beta chains in this list originate from one sample, sequenced in a study of shared clonotypes between healthy human individuals. Data came from immunoSEQ multiplex PCR; TCRdb stores just in-frame clones and leaves some out. The sample contains some 2 million clones, about 95% of which appear only once. CD8 cells classed as naive were CD45RO-negative and positively selected for CCR7, excluding terminally differentiated effector memory CD45RA+ cells. Sequences were obtained from naive CD8+ T cells sorted from blood. All receptors derive from a man between 18 and 29 years old in good health.

This clone appeared once. The chain couples TRBV9 to TRBJ2-3; D may be TRBD1 (6 bases). This CDR3 region has 15 residues. V was clipped by 3 bases and J by 4 bases, with 15 bases between them. In germline, CDR1 is SGDLS, CDR2 YYNGEE. CDR3 sequence (DNA): TGTGCCAGCAGCGAGACAGGTCTCAAGCCAGATACGCAGTATTTT. Its translation is CASSETGLKPDTQYF.

The chain links TRBV30 to TRBJ2-3, with 10 bases identical to TRBD1. V lost 2 bases and J lost 5; bases outside the gene matches: 4. The CDR3 has 14 amino acids. Germline values: CDR1 GTSNPN, CDR2 SVGIG (reference sequence). The CDR3 DNA sequence: TGTGCCTGGAGTCCGGGACAGGGGAAAGATACGCAGTATTTT. Translation gives CAWSPGQGKDTQYF.

As to this clone: This sample also contains other DNA sequences that code for the same CDR3. The chain employs TRBV19 and TRBJ2-7; D not resolved. CDR3 length: 14 residues. CDR1 and CDR2 from the germline V gene are LNHDA and SQIVND (reference sequence). V shed 1 base and J shed 3 bases, with 10 bases lying between them. The CDR3 reads CASSIGLGDYEQYF. The CDR3 DNA is TGTGCCAGTAGTATAGGCTTGGGCGACTACGAGCAGTACTTC.

The rearrangement joins TRBV9 to TRBJ1-4, with 9 bases fitting TRBD1. CDR3 length: 17 amino acids. Losses at the gene ends were 3 bases for V and 4 bases for J; bases not matched to a gene: 10. CDR1 and CDR2 (germline): SGDLS, YYNGEE. The CDR3 reads CASSAERGTGLNEKLFF. CDR3 sequence (DNA): TGTGCCAGCAGCGCCGAGAGGGGGACAGGGCTTAATGAAAAACTGTTTTTT. The full variable domain, with the rest looked up from reference TRBV9 and TRBJ1-4, is DSGVTQTPKHLITATGQRVTLRCSPRSGDLSVYWYQQSLDQGLQFLIQYYNGEERAKGNILERFSAQQFPDLHSELNLSSLELGDSALYFCASSAERGTGLNEKLFFGSGTQLSVL.

The gene calls are TRBV27 and TRBJ1-1; D is possibly TRBD1 (5 bases). The CDR3 has 14 amino acids. Trimming pared 6 bases from V and 4 bases from J, leaving 15 bases between. The V gene's germline CDR1 is MNHEY and CDR2 SMNVEV (reference sequence). The CDR3 bases are TGTGCCAGCAGACCAGGACTGGGGGGCACTGAAGCTTTCTTT. Translated, it gives CASRPGLGGTEAFF.

This chain connects TRBV5-1 to TRBJ1-2; 7 bases agree with TRBD1. V trimming: 2 bases; J trimming: 7 bases; junction bases outside the gene matches: 8. The germline V gene has CDR1 SGHRS and CDR2 YFSETQ. This CDR3 region has 14 residues. The CDR3 protein is CASSFYRGRIGYTF. DNA for the CDR3: TGCGCCAGCAGCTTTTATAGGGGGCGTATTGGCTACACCTTC.

The gene calls are TRBV9 and TRBJ2-5; TRBD2 matches at 9 bases. This CDR3 has 17 amino acids. V was clipped by 4 bases and J by 9 bases; unmatched bases: 19. Germline values: CDR1 SGDLS, CDR2 YYNGEE. CDR3 DNA: TGTGCCAGCAGCCCTCTAGGGCTAGCGGGGCTCTCCGAGGCCCAGTACTTC. This codes for CASSPLGLAGLSEAQYF.